The 7 T cell receptor beta chains below come from one sample, sequenced in a study of CD4+ T cells in melanoma. Profiling relied on immunoSEQ multiplex PCR, and the TCRdb table lists in-frame clones only, not all of them. This sample yields about 18,000 clones, of which over 75% are seen a single time; approximately 5.1% belongs to the top ten. Sequencing was performed on cells from a culture (not recorded whether cultured in vitro). These receptors were taken from a human donor with melanoma.

J is TRBJ1-2 and V is TRBV18; 9 nucleotides line up with TRBD1. Germline CDR1 and CDR2: KGHSH and LQKENI. The CDR3 spans 14 residues. Unmatched junction bases numbered 9, after V lost 6 bases and J lost 7 bases. CDR3 in DNA: TGTGCCAGCTCCGCCGGACAGGGGAAGGGTGGCTACACCTTC. This codes for CASSAGQGKGGYTF.

V and J are TRBV19 and TRBJ2-3; TRBD1 matches 10 bases. There are 15 residues in the CDR3. The germline gives CDR1 LNHDA, CDR2 SQIVND (reference sequence). The V segment lost 9 bases and the J segment 3 bases; nucleotides outside the gene matches: 9. The CDR3 here is CASDGRQGATDTQYF. Here the CDR3 DNA reads TGTGCCAGCGACGGAAGACAGGGGGCAACAGATACGCAGTATTTT.

V is TRBV10-3 and J is TRBJ2-2; possible D gene TRBD1, 6 bases. Deletions cut 4 bases from V and 3 bases from J, with 12 bases between. The CDR3 totals 15 residues. Germline V gene sequence: CDR1 ENHRY, CDR2 SYGVKD. The CDR3 protein is CAISGRTAYTGELFF. In DNA, the CDR3 is TGTGCCATCAGTGGCCGGACAGCTTACACCGGGGAGCTGTTTTTT.

The count of this clone is one. V is TRBV5-1 and J is TRBJ1-4; the D is unclear. V gave up 1 base and J gave up 4 bases, with 8 bases separating them. CDR3 length equals 14 residues. Germline V gene sequence: CDR1 SGHRS, CDR2 YFSETQ. CDR3 loop: CASSLNPVNEKLFF. The DNA of the CDR3 is TGCGCCAGCAGCTTGAACCCCGTTAATGAAAAACTGTTTTTT.

This chain joins TRBV5-1 and TRBJ2-1; D may match TRBD1 or TRBD2 (6 bases each). V lost 4 bases and J 5 bases, leaving 13 bases between the germline ends. This CDR3 is 14 amino acids long. Germline assignment: CDR1 SGHRS and CDR2 YFSETQ. CDR3 nucleotide sequence: TGCGCCAGCAGCCGACGAGGGGGGCACAATGAGCAGTTCTTC. It specifies CASSRRGGHNEQFF.

The CDR3 DNA reads TGTGCCAGCAGTTTGCCGGAAGCCTACGAGCAGTACTTC. Translating gives CASSLPEAYEQYF. The rearrangement uses TRBV28 and TRBJ2-7; D is undetermined. Looked up from germline, CDR1 is MDHEN and CDR2 is SYDVKM. Trimming took off 3 bases at V and 2 bases at J, with 8 bases between the two ends. The CDR3 consists of 13 residues.

This chain joins TRBV5-1 and TRBJ2-5; a possible D gene is TRBD2 (6 bases). V shed 4 bases and J shed 2 bases, with 12 bases lying between them. Germline V gene data show CDR1 as SGHRS and CDR2 as YFSETQ. The CDR3 runs to 14 residues. The CDR3 DNA sequence: TGCGCCAGCAGCGTACGACTAGAACAAGAGACCCAGTACTTC. Encoded protein: CASSVRLEQETQYF.